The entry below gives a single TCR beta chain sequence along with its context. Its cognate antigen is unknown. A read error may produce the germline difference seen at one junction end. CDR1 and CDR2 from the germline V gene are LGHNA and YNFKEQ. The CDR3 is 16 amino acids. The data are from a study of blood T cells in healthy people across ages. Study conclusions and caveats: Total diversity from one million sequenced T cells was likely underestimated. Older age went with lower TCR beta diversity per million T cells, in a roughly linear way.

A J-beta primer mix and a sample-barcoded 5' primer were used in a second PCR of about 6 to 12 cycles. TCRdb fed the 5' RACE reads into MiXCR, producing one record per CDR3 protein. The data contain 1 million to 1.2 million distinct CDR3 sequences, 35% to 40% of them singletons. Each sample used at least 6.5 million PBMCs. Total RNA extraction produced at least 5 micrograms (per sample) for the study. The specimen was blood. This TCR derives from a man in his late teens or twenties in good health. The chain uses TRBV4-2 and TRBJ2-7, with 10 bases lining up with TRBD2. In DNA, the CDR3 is TGTGCCAGCAGCCAAGAGCCTAGCGGGGGCTCCTACGAGCAGGACTTC. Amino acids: CASSQEPSGGSYEQDF.